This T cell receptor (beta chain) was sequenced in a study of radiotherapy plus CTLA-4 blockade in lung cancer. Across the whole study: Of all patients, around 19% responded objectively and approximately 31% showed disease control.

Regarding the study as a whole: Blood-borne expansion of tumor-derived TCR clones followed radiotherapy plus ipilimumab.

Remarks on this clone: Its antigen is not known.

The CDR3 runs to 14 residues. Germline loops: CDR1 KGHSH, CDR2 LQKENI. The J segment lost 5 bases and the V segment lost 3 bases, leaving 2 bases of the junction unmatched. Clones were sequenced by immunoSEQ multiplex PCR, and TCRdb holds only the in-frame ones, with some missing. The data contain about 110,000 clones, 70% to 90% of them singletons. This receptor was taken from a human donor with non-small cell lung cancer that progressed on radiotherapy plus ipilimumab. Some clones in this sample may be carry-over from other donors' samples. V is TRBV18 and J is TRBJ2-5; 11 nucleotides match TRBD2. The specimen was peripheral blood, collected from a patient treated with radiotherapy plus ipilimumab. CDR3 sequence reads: CASSPSSGRETQYF. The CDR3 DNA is TGTGCCAGCTCACCGTCTAGCGGGAGGGAGACCCAGTACTTC.